This TCR beta chain was retrieved from a study of CD8 T cells in ankylosing spondylitis. Broader study findings: Peripheral blood samples showed relatively rare disease-linked clones, and these clones were CD8+.

TCRdb re-derived calls from the 5' RACE reads in MiXCR, one entry per CDR3 protein. The sample consists of some 70,000 distinct CDR3 sequences, 5.3% of them appearing once. Germline CDR1 is DFQATT and CDR2 is SNEGSKA (reference sequence). CDR3 length: 15 amino acids. The V and J ends lost 1 base and 6 bases respectively, with 13 bases between them. This clonotype has at least ten counts. What it recognizes is unknown. This sequence was found in a male donor with ankylosing spondylitis or in good health (not recorded which). The sample was blood, either unsorted or a sorted T cell fraction (not recorded which). The chain combines TRBV20-1 with TRBJ1-6; possibly TRBD1 for D (5 bases). This CDR3 is CSARGGGGSNSPLHF. The CDR3 DNA is TGCAGTGCTAGAGGGGGTGGGGGTAGTAATTCACCCCTCCACTTT.